A single sample gave rise to the 28 T cell receptor beta chains below, sequenced in a study of blood T cells in healthy people across ages. The authors ran a second PCR of about 7 to 11 cycles using a sample-barcoded 5' primer and a J-beta primer mix. Each CDR3 protein is one row after TCRdb ran MiXCR on the 5' RACE reads. The sample has hundreds of thousands of distinct CDR3 sequences; approximately 50% are singletons. The sample comprised blood. Receptors originate from an older woman in good health.

V is TRBV6-2 or TRBV6-3 and J is TRBJ1-5; D gene unclear. This CDR3 contains 15 residues. The germline V gene encodes CDR1 MNHEY and CDR2 SVGEGT. V was pared by 3 bases and J by 0 bases, with 9 bases between. In DNA form, the CDR3 reads TGTGCCAGCAGTTATGGTCCGTATAGCAATCAGCCCCAGCATTTT. Protein: CASSYGPYSNQPQHF.

The chain is built from TRBV19 and TRBJ1-6; no definite D call. This CDR3 contains 14 residues. V lost 6 bases to trimming and J lost 10 bases, with 16 bases between them. The germline CDR1 and CDR2 sequences are LNHDA and SQIVND (reference sequence). CDR3 amino acids: CASSTTGSSSPLHF. In DNA, the CDR3 is TGTGCCAGTAGCACGACTGGGAGCAGCTCACCCCTCCACTTT. The full variable domain, completed using reference TRBV19 and TRBJ1-6, is DGGITQSPKYLFRKEGQNVTLSCEQNLNHDAMYWYRQDPGQGLRLIYYSQIVNDFQKGDIAEGYSVSREKKESFPLTVTSAQKNPTAFYLCASSTTGSSSPLHFGNGTRLTVT.

V and J are TRBV20-1 and TRBJ2-5, with D perhaps matching TRBD2 (5 bases). From germline, CDR1 is DFQATT and CDR2 SNEGSKA (reference sequence). The germline V and J ends were trimmed by 3 bases and 11 bases, with 19 bases remaining between them. This CDR3 contains 13 residues. For the CDR3, the DNA is TGCAGTGCTAGGACCCCCGGCCTCTGGGAGCAGTACTTC. Its protein product is CSARTPGLWEQYF.

The chain recombines TRBV29-1 with TRBJ1-1; 9 positions match TRBD1. The CDR3 is made up of 14 amino acids. CDR1 is SQVTM and CDR2 is ANQGSEA in the germline V gene. Trimming cost V 4 bases and J 6 bases; bases outside gene matches: 9. CDR3 sequence (DNA): TGCAGCGTTGCGCCACAGGGGGCTAGCGCTGAAGCTTTCTTT. This sequence encodes CSVAPQGASAEAFF.

The V gene is TRBV2, the J gene TRBJ1-2; D is possibly TRBD1 (6 bases). Germline values: CDR1 SNHLY, CDR2 FYNNEI. Trimming removed 0 bases from V and 1 base from J, with 18 bases in between. This CDR3 has 18 residues. CDR3 loop: CASSEAQRGRGVNYGYTF. The CDR3 DNA reads TGTGCCAGCAGTGAAGCGCAAAGGGGTAGGGGGGTTAACTATGGCTACACCTTC. The variable domain in full, with the rest retrieved from reference TRBV2 and TRBJ1-2, is EPEVTQTPSHQVTQMGQEVILRCVPISNHLYFYWYRQILGQKVEFLVSFYNNEISEKSEIFDDQFSVERPDGSNFTLKIRSTKLEDSAMYFCASSEAQRGRGVNYGYTFGSGTRLTVV.

The chain is built from TRBV29-1 and TRBJ2-3, with 10 bases matching TRBD2. This CDR3 has 14 residues. The trim removed 4 bases at V and 4 bases at J, leaving 5 bases unmatched. CDR1 SQVTM and CDR2 ANQGSEA come from the germline V gene. CDR3 bases: TGCAGCGTTGTTCTAGCGGGAGCATCAGATACGCAGTATTTT. This codes for CSVVLAGASDTQYF.

This clonotype was detected only a few times. The chain combines TRBV20-1 with TRBJ1-2, with a possible D match to TRBD1 (5 bases). CDR1 is DFQATT, CDR2 SNEGSKA, per germline (reference sequence). The CDR3 length is 17 residues. V dropped 3 bases and J dropped 2 bases, with 22 bases sitting between them. The CDR3 nucleotides are TGCAGTGCTAGCCCCTCGGGCTGGGGCCGCCGAAACTATGGCTACACCTTC. Its protein is CSASPSGWGRRNYGYTF.

This CDR3 is CASSVRLAGVDTQYF. As DNA, the CDR3 is TGTGCCAGCAGCGTTCGCCTAGCGGGAGTAGATACGCAGTATTTT. The chain recombines TRBV9 with TRBJ2-3; 10 nucleotides align to TRBD2. Germline V gives CDR1 SGDLS, CDR2 YYNGEE. This CDR3 is built from 15 residues. V dropped 2 bases and J dropped 5; count of bases not matched to a gene: 5. The variable domain in full, with the rest retrieved from reference TRBV9 and TRBJ2-3, is DSGVTQTPKHLITATGQRVTLRCSPRSGDLSVYWYQQSLDQGLQFLIQYYNGEERAKGNILERFSAQQFPDLHSELNLSSLELGDSALYFCASSVRLAGVDTQYFGPGTRLTVL.

This clonotype was seen only a few times. A much larger clone lies one base from this, so it may be a read error. This chain connects TRBV7-8 to TRBJ2-1; no reliable D call. The J call is doubtful: the DNA matches TRBJ2-7 better. CDR3 length: 15 residues. The germline V gene has CDR1 SGHVS and CDR2 FQNEAQ. The CDR3 nucleotides read TGTGCCAGCAGCTTATTGGGGAACTCCTACAATGAGCAGTACTTC. This sequence encodes CASSLLGNSYNEQYF.

The chain recombines TRBV7-9 with TRBJ1-4; 7 positions agree with TRBD1. The CDR3 extends over 15 amino acids. V lost 1 base, J lost 3 bases, and 2 bases stayed unmatched. Germline V gene data show CDR1 as SEHNR and CDR2 as FQNEAQ (reference sequence). In DNA form, the CDR3 reads TGTGCCAGCAGCTTAGGTACAGGGGCTAATGAAAAACTGTTTTTT. It codes for CASSLGTGANEKLFF.

The chain recombines TRBV7-2 with TRBJ1-2, with D uncertain. CDR3 size: 14 residues. Trimming pared 1 base from V and 3 bases from J, leaving 9 bases between. Germline V gene sequence: CDR1 SGHTA, CDR2 FQGNSA. As DNA, the CDR3 is TGTGCCAGCAGCTTAGGGTGGGTCTACTATGGCTACACCTTC. Translated: CASSLGWVYYGYTF. Full variable domain (missing parts from reference TRBV7-2 and TRBJ1-2): GAGVSQSPSNKVTEKGKDVELRCDPISGHTALYWYRQSLGQGLEFLIYFQGNSAPDKSGLPSDRFSAERTGGSVSTLTIQRTQQEDSAVYLCASSLGWVYYGYTFGSGTRLTVV.

This clonotype was seen a handful of times. The genes are TRBV20-1 and TRBJ2-7; 9 nucleotides match TRBD1. V gave up 0 bases and J gave up 2 bases; unmatched junction bases: 8. CDR1 is DFQATT and CDR2 is SNEGSKA in the germline V gene (reference sequence). The CDR3 totals 16 residues. CDR3 in amino acids: CSARDRDRGFAYEQYF. For the CDR3, the DNA is TGCAGTGCTAGAGATCGCGACAGGGGGTTTGCCTACGAGCAGTACTTC.

V gene TRBV7-8 combines with J gene TRBJ1-4; 7 bases line up with TRBD1. CDR1 and CDR2 (germline): SGHVS, FQNEAQ. V shed 0 bases, J shed 8 bases, and the junction held 9 bases outside the gene matches. The CDR3 loop spans 16 amino acids. The CDR3, as DNA: TGTGCCAGCAGCTTAGCGGGGGGACAGAGGGGGGAAAAACTGTTTTTT. It is translated as CASSLAGGQRGEKLFF.

This clonotype was detected only a few times. The chain is built from TRBV12-3 or TRBV12-4 and TRBJ2-4; the match to TRBD1 covers 12 bases. V gave up 6 bases and J gave up 8 bases; unmatched junction bases: 5. This CDR3 is 14 amino acids long. CDR3 protein: CASSWDRGRDIQYF. The CDR3 DNA is TGTGCCAGCAGCTGGGACAGGGGGCGGGACATTCAGTACTTC.

The V gene is TRBV3-1, the J gene TRBJ2-3; TRBD1 or TRBD2 may be the D gene (5 bases each). CDR3 length: 13 residues. V gave up 4 bases and J gave up 4 bases, with 9 bases separating them. Germline-derived CDR1 and CDR2 are LGHDT and YNNKEL (reference sequence). Here the CDR3 reads CASSPRGPDTQYF. The DNA for the CDR3 is TGTGCCAGCAGCCCCCGGGGACCAGATACGCAGTATTTT.

V gene TRBV14 combines with J gene TRBJ2-1; D is unresolved. The CDR3 totals 14 residues. In germline, CDR1 is SGHDN, CDR2 FVKESK. Trimming stripped 3 bases from V and 4 bases from J, with 10 bases between. The CDR3 spells CASSQTAEYNEQFF. The CDR3 DNA follows: TGTGCCAGCAGCCAGACTGCGGAATACAATGAGCAGTTCTTC.

This clonotype has a handful of counts. The gene calls are TRBV20-1 and TRBJ2-1; TRBD1 matches at 7 bases. J gave up 9 bases and V 3 bases, and 5 bases lay outside the gene matches. Germline CDR1 DFQATT, CDR2 SNEGSKA (reference sequence). The CDR3 length is 12 residues. As DNA, the CDR3 is TGCAGTGCTAGGCGACAGGGACGTGAGCAGTTCTTC. It encodes CSARRQGREQFF.

This rearrangement joins TRBV7-6 to TRBJ1-3; D is possibly TRBD1 (5 bases). Germline V gives CDR1 SGHVS, CDR2 FNYEAQ. V shed 4 bases and J shed 0 bases, with 16 bases lying between them. This CDR3 comprises 17 residues. The CDR3 reads CASSSAAGGSSGNTIYF. The DNA for the CDR3 is TGTGCCAGCAGCTCGGCGGCGGGGGGGAGCTCTGGAAACACCATATATTTT.

This clonotype has just a few counts. This sequence joins TRBV20-1 and TRBJ1-1; D not resolved. CDR3 length: 14 amino acids. V was clipped by 3 bases and J by 0 bases, with 11 bases between them. Germline V gene data show CDR1 as DFQATT and CDR2 as SNEGSKA (reference sequence). CDR3 nucleotide sequence: TGCAGTGCTAGGTCCGGGTCTTTGAACACTGAAGCTTTCTTT. This encodes CSARSGSLNTEAFF.

This sequence joins TRBV4-3 and TRBJ1-4; D is ambiguous. V lost 0 bases and J 7 bases, leaving 12 bases between the germline ends. CDR1 is LGHNA, CDR2 YSLEER, per germline. The CDR3 covers 15 residues. The CDR3 is CASSQDEGWGEKLFF. In DNA form, the CDR3 reads TGCGCCAGCAGCCAAGATGAGGGCTGGGGTGAAAAACTGTTTTTT.

CDR3 nucleotide sequence: TGTGCCAGCAGCCAAGATCTTAGCTCTGGATGGGGCTACGAGCAGTACTTC. Translation: CASSQDLSSGWGYEQYF. V and J are TRBV3-1 and TRBJ2-7; D is ambiguous. Germline values: CDR1 LGHDT, CDR2 YNNKEL (reference sequence). V gave up 0 bases and J gave up 3 bases, with 18 bases separating them. CDR3 length: 17 residues.

This clonotype has just a few counts. This chain joins TRBV21-1 and TRBJ1-1; TRBD1 is the table's D call, not checked against the DNA. TRBV21-1 is marked as a pseudogene. This CDR3 has 17 residues. CDR3 nucleotide sequence: TGTGCCAGCAGCAAAAGGGGACAGGGTAGGTTGGGAACTGAAGCTTTCTTT. Amino acids: CASSKRGQGRLGTEAFF.

The chain uses TRBV20-1 and TRBJ1-5; 7 positions match TRBD1. Unmatched junction bases numbered 11, after V lost 3 bases and J lost 9 bases. Germline V gene data show CDR1 as DFQATT and CDR2 as SNEGSKA (reference sequence). The CDR3 extends over 14 amino acids. The CDR3 loop is CSASEGGGYRPQHF. The CDR3 nucleotides are TGCAGTGCTAGCGAGGGAGGGGGCTATCGGCCCCAGCATTTT.

This sequence joins TRBV4-1 and TRBJ2-5; tentatively, D is TRBD1 (6 bases). The CDR3 contains 14 residues. Germline CDR1 and CDR2: MGHRA and YSYEKL. Deletions cut 2 bases from V and 11 bases from J, with 18 bases between. The CDR3 sequence is CASSQYVRGSGQYF. The CDR3 nucleotides read TGCGCCAGCAGCCAATATGTCAGGGGCAGTGGGCAGTACTTC.

This clonotype came up a few times. CDR3 DNA sequence: TGTGCCAGCAGTGTGATCTCAACTGCTAATTCACCCCTCCACTTT. Translation: CASSVISTANSPLHF. V usage is TRBV7-9 and J usage is TRBJ1-6; no clear D. This CDR3 has 15 residues. CDR1 is SEHNR and CDR2 is FQNEAQ in the germline V gene (reference sequence). V was trimmed by 6 bases and J by 6 bases, leaving 15 bases between them. Variable domain in full (rest from reference TRBV7-9 and TRBJ1-6): DTGVSQNPRHKITKRGQNVTFRCDPISEHNRLYWYRQTLGQGPEFLTYFQNEAQLEKSRLLSDRFSAERPKGSFSTLEIQRTEQGDSAMYLCASSVISTANSPLHFGNGTRLTVT.

The J gene is TRBJ1-1, the V gene TRBV7-2; 11 bases are shared with TRBD1. The V segment lost 5 bases and the J segment 3 bases; nucleotides outside the gene matches: 11. Germline V gene data show CDR1 as SGHTA and CDR2 as FQGNSA. CDR3 length equals 17 residues. The CDR3 bases are TGTGCCAGCAGCCTATGGACAGGGGGCGCAGGGGACACTGAAGCTTTCTTT. It yields the protein CASSLWTGGAGDTEAFF.

On this clonotype: At one boundary the junction diverges from the germline segment, which might be a read error. This chain links TRBV6-6 with TRBJ2-1; no definite D call. The CDR3 loop spans 14 amino acids. The germline V gene encodes CDR1 MNHNY and CDR2 SVGAGI (reference sequence). The DNA for the CDR3 is TGTGCCAGCGGTTACTCCGCTTCGCTGGGGGAGCAGTTCTTC. This gives the protein CASGYSASLGEQFF.

This chain uses TRBV28 with TRBJ2-7; D remains ambiguous. Germline values: CDR1 MDHEN, CDR2 SYDVKM. CDR3 length: 13 amino acids. V shed 6 bases and J shed 6 bases, with 15 bases lying between them. The chain's CDR3 is CASRGWLGFEQYF. As DNA, the CDR3 is TGTGCCAGCAGGGGGTGGCTAGGGTTCGAGCAGTACTTC.